This T cell receptor (beta chain) was identified in a study of T cell changes during pregnancy in multiple sclerosis. Produced via immunoSEQ multiplex PCR; TCRdb's table is partial and in-frame only. The sample lists about 62,000 clones; about 92% were seen once. This CDR3 has 15 residues. The germline gives CDR1 MDHEN, CDR2 SYDVKM. The germline V and J ends were trimmed by 5 bases and 6 bases, with 19 bases remaining between them. The source of this sequence is a female donor in good health, enrolled as a control in a pregnancy study. This sequence joins TRBV28 and TRBJ1-1; unclear D gene. The source material was peripheral blood, sampled in the second trimester of pregnancy. In nucleotides, the CDR3 is TGTGCCAGCAGTCCGCGGGCAGTTCGATCCGCTGAAGCTTTCTTT. This encodes CASSPRAVRSAEAFF.